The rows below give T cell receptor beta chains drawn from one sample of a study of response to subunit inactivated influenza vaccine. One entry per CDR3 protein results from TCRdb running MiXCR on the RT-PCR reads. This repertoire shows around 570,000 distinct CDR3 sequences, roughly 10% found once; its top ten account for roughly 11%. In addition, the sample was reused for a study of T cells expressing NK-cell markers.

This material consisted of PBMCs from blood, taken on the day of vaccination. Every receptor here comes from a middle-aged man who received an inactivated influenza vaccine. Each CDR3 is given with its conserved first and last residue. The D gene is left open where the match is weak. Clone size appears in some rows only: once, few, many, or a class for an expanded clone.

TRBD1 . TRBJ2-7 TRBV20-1 CSALTPDRGINEQYF TGCAGTGCTTTAACTCCCGACAGGGGAATCAACGAGCAGTACTTC
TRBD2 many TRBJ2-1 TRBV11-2 CASSFGGGNEQFF TGTGCCAGCAGCTTCGGGGGGGGCAATGAGCAGTTCTTC
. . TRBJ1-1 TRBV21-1 CASSNGTEAFF TGTGCCAGCAGCAACGGGACAGAAGCTTTCTTT
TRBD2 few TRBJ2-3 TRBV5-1 CASSLSGTSGGKSTDTQYF TGCGCCAGCAGCCTTTCCGGGACTAGCGGGGGAAAAAGCACAGATACGCAGTATTTT
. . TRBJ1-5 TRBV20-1 CSARPDGREPQHF TGCAGTGCTCGCCCGGACGGGAGGGAGCCCCAGCATTTT
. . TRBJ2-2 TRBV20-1 CSARDSGARAGELFF TGCAGTGCTAGAGATTCTGGTGCGCGGGCCGGGGAGCTGTTTTTT
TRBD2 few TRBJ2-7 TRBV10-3 CAISDRVLAGDEQYF TGTGCCATCAGTGATCGTGTACTAGCGGGGGACGAGCAGTACTTC
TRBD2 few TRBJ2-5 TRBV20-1 CSAGGPSGVLETQYF TGCAGTGCAGGGGGCCCTAGCGGGGTCCTCGAGACCCAGTACTTC
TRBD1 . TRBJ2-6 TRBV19 CASSTSDRAGANVLTF TGTGCCAGTAGTACCTCCGACAGGGCCGGGGCCAACGTCCTGACTTTC
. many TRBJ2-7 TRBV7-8 CASSLSSSRGYEQYF TGTGCCAGCAGCTTAAGTTCCAGCAGGGGCTACGAGCAGTACTTC
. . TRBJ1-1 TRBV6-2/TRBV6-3 CASSSLSVNTEAFF TGTGCCAGCAGTTCCCTTTCGGTGAACACTGAAGCTTTCTTT
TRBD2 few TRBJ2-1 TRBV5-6 CASSIGLAGGTSYNEQFF TGTGCCAGCAGCATAGGACTAGCGGGAGGAACCTCCTACAATGAGCAGTTCTTC
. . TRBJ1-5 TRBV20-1 CSAGGTSNQPQHF TGCAGTGCTGGGGGAACTAGCAATCAGCCCCAGCATTTT
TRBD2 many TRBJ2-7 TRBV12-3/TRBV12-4 CASSRRTSGDSYEQYF TGTGCCAGCAGCCGTCGGACTAGCGGCGACTCCTACGAGCAGTACTTC
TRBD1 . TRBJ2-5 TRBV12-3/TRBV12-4 CASSSLQGRETQYF TGTGCCAGCAGTTCACTACAGGGGAGAGAGACCCAGTACTTC
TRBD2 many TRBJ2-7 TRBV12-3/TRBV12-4 CASGPISGGGEQYF TGTGCCAGCGGGCCGATAAGCGGGGGAGGGGAGCAGTACTTC
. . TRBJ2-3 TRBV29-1 CSTGSTDTQYF TGCAGCACTGGAAGCACAGATACGCAGTATTTT
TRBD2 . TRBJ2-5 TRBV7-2 CASSWGGYQETQYF TGTGCCAGCAGCTGGGGGGGGTACCAAGAGACCCAGTACTTC
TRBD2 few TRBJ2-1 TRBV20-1 CSARGTSGSEQFF TGCAGTGCTAGAGGGACTAGCGGTTCTGAGCAGTTCTTC
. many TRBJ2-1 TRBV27 CASSFTRGEQFF TGTGCCAGCAGTTTCACCAGGGGTGAGCAGTTCTTC
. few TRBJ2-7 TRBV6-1 CASSRTAGSYEQYF TGTGCCAGCAGTCGAACCGCTGGCTCCTACGAGCAGTACTTC
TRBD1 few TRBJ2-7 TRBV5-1 CASSFIPSGTGTSYEQYF TGCGCCAGCAGCTTCATTCCTTCCGGGACAGGTACCTCCTACGAGCAGTACTTC
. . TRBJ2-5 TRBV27 CASRWHGGEETQYF TGTGCCAGCAGATGGCATGGAGGTGAAGAGACCCAGTACTTC
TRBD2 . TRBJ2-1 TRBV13 CATGTSGRNEQFF TGTGCCACCGGGACTAGCGGAAGAAATGAGCAGTTCTTC
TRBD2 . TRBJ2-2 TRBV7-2 CASSTTGGRTGELFF TGTGCCAGCAGCACTACGGGGGGGCGGACCGGGGAGCTGTTTTTT
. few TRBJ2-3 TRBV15 CATSRGSRSTDTQYF TGTGCCACCAGCCGGGGGAGCCGAAGCACAGATACGCAGTATTTT
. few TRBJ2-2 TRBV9 CASSVVTGFTGELFF TGTGCCAGCAGCGTAGTAACTGGGTTCACCGGGGAGCTGTTTTTT
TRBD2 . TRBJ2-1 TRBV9 CASSVGVTSGYNEKFF TGTGCCAGCAGCGTAGGCGTGACTAGCGGTTACAATGAGAAGTTCTTC
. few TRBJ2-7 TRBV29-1 CSVEIPFFLPLFHYEQYF TGCAGCGTTGAAATCCCCTTCTTCCTACCCCTCTTTCACTACGAGCAGTACTTC
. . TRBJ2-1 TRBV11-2 CASSKGSGSSYNEQFF TGTGCCAGCAGCAAAGGGTCCGGGAGCTCCTACAATGAGCAGTTCTTC
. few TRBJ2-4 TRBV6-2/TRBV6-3 CASSYPFLRDMVDIQYF TGTGCCAGCAGTTACCCCTTTCTCCGGGACATGGTGGACATTCAGTACTTC
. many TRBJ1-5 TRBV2 CASSEARGVQPQHF TGTGCCAGCAGTGAAGCGAGAGGGGTTCAGCCCCAGCATTTT
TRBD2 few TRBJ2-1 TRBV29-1 CSVEVSGRATEQFF TGCAGCGTTGAAGTCAGCGGGAGGGCCACTGAGCAGTTCTTC
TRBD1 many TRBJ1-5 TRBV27 CASSPQGPAGNQPQHF TGTGCCAGCAGTCCACAGGGGCCAGCGGGCAATCAGCCCCAGCATTTT
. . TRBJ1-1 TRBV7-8 CASSRTARKMNTEAFF TGTGCCAGCAGCCGGACGGCGAGGAAAATGAACACTGAAGCTTTCTTT
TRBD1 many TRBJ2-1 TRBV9 CASSARQGGFREQFF TGTGCCAGCAGCGCCCGACAGGGCGGCTTCCGTGAGCAGTTCTTC
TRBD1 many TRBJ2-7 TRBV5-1 CASSLEGQRLGEQYF TGCGCCAGCAGCTTAGAGGGACAGCGGCTTGGGGAGCAGTACTTC
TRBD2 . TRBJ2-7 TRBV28 CASSWGLAETYEQYF TGTGCCAGCAGTTGGGGACTAGCGGAGACCTACGAGCAGTACTTC
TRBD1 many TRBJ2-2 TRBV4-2 CASSQGRGLTGELFF TGTGCCAGCAGCCAAGGCAGGGGGCTTACCGGGGAGCTGTTTTTT
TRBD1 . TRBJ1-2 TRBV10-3 CAISDRDRWFVDGYTF TGTGCCATCAGTGACAGGGACAGGTGGTTTGTGGATGGCTACACCTTC
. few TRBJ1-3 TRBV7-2 CASSSTVDAFSGNTIYF TGTGCCAGCAGCTCAACAGTGGACGCATTCTCTGGAAACACCATATATTTT
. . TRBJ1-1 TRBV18 CASSPMGVMNTEAFF TGTGCCAGCTCACCGATGGGCGTTATGAACACTGAAGCTTTCTTT
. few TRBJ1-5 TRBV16 CASSQSVTGALPQHF TGTGCCAGCAGCCAATCGGTAACGGGGGCTCTCCCCCAGCATTTT
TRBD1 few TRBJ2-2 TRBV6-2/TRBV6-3 CASSWTGGEYTGELFF TGTGCCAGCAGTTGGACAGGGGGGGAGTACACCGGGGAGCTGTTTTTT
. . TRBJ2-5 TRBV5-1 CASSSPRELRRETQYF TGCGCCAGCAGCTCCCCCAGGGAACTCCGAAGAGAGACCCAGTACTTC
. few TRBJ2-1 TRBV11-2 CASSFLLHDNEQFF TGTGCCAGCAGCTTTTTACTCCACGACAATGAGCAGTTCTTC
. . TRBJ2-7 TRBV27 CASSLRRDSYEQYF TGTGCCAGCAGTTTAAGGCGGGACTCCTACGAGCAGTACTTC
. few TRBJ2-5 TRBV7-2 CASSAQYQETQYF TGTGCCAGCAGCGCCCAGTACCAAGAGACCCAGTACTTC
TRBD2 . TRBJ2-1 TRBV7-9 CASSPLAGEDNEQFF TGTGCCAGCAGCCCCTTAGCGGGGGAAGACAATGAGCAGTTCTTC
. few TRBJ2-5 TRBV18 CASSPRPGQETQYF TGTGCCAGCTCGCCCCGTCCGGGCCAAGAGACCCAGTACTTC
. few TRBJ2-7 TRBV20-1 CSASGGHNYEQYF TGCAGTGCTAGCGGGGGGCATAACTACGAGCAGTACTTC